The next 4 T cell receptor beta chains were all read from a single sample in a study of T-cell reconstitution after alpha-beta-depleted transplantation in children. The TCRbeta library incorporated unique molecular identifiers. TCRdb reanalysed the PCR reads using MiXCR and keeps one entry per CDR3 protein. The repertoire consists of 700,000 to 950,000 distinct CDR3 sequences, with around 17% occurring once and the leading ten covering roughly 4.8%. The input for sequencing was PBMCs, mostly from graft donor cells, taken 360 days after TCRalphabeta/CD19-depleted stem cell transplant. These receptors all stem from a male patient under 18 who had a stem cell transplant for acute lymphoblastic leukemia, so the T cells may come from the graft donor.

This sequence joins TRBV11-2 and TRBJ2-4; 11 nucleotides line up with TRBD2. J lost 7 bases, V lost 5 bases, and 13 bases had no gene match. The germline V gene has CDR1 SGHAT and CDR2 FQNNGV. The CDR3 totals 17 residues. As DNA, the CDR3 is TGTGCCAGCAGCGGGCGACTAGCGGGACCTCCCAGGAACATTCAGTACTTC. This codes for CASSGRLAGPPRNIQYF.

This clonotype was seen only a few times. The chain has TRBV25-1 and TRBJ2-1; D is unresolved. Germline V lookup: CDR1 MGHDK, CDR2 SYGVNS. Between the trimmed V and J ends, which lost 5 bases and 7 bases, there was a span of 9 bases. The CDR3 has 12 amino acids. The CDR3: CASSTPLNEQFF. The CDR3 DNA reads as TGTGCCAGCAGTACTCCTTTGAATGAGCAGTTCTTC.

V and J are TRBV29-1 and TRBJ2-1, with D perhaps assigned TRBD1 or TRBD2 (5 bases each). This CDR3 contains 17 residues. V was shortened by 5 bases and J by 0 bases, with 20 bases between the two germline ends. Germline lookup yields CDR1 SQVTM and CDR2 ANQGSEA. CDR3 in amino acids: CSVRRGGALSSYNEQFF. DNA for the CDR3: TGCAGCGTTCGACGGGGTGGGGCTCTCAGCTCCTACAATGAGCAGTTCTTC.

This clonotype was seen only a few times. The J gene is TRBJ2-7, the V gene TRBV29-1; possibly TRBD1 for D (5 bases). The V and J ends lost 1 base and 2 bases respectively, with 21 bases between them. Germline V gene sequence: CDR1 SQVTM, CDR2 ANQGSEA. The CDR3 consists of 17 residues. Here the CDR3 reads CSVEGFSGARTTYEQYF. CDR3 DNA sequence: TGCAGCGTTGAAGGTTTTTCTGGCGCCAGGACAACCTACGAGCAGTACTTC.